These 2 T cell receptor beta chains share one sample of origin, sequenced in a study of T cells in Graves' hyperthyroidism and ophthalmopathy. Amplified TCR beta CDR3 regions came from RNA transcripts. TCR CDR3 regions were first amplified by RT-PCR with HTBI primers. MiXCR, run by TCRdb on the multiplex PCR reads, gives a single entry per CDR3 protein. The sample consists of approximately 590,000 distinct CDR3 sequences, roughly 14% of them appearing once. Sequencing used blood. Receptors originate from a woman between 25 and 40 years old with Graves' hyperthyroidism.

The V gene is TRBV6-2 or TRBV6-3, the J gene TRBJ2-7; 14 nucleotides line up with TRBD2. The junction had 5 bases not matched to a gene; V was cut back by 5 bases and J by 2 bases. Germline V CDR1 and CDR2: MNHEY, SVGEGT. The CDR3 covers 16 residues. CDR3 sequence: CASSGTSGSLAYEQYF. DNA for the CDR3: TGTGCCAGCAGTGGGACTAGCGGGAGTCTCGCCTACGAGCAGTACTTC.

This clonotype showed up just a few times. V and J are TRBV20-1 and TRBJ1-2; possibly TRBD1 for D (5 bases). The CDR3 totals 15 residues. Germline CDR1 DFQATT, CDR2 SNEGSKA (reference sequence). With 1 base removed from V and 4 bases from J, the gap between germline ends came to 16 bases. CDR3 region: CSARGGDSPGYGYTF. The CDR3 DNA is TGCAGTGCTAGAGGGGGTGACAGCCCCGGCTATGGCTACACCTTC.